This section outlines one T cell receptor (beta chain) sequence together with its context. Repertoires were generated with immunoSEQ multiplex PCR, while TCRdb's copy carries only in-frame clones and drops some. This table has tens of thousands of clones, approximately 92% appearing once. The sample belongs to a study of T cell changes during pregnancy in multiple sclerosis. The V end was cut by 3 bases, the J end by 1 base, with 9 bases between. The CDR3 is 14 residues long. CDR1 and CDR2 from the germline V gene are MNHEY and SMNVEV (reference sequence). The source is a female donor with multiple sclerosis, enrolled in a pregnancy study. Sample: peripheral blood, taken before pregnancy. The rearrangement joins TRBV27 to TRBJ1-1, with D perhaps matching TRBD1 (6 bases). CDR3 amino acids: CASSFRTANTEAFF. The CDR3 DNA reads TGTGCCAGCAGTTTCCGGACAGCGAACACTGAAGCTTTCTTT.